Presented here are 27 T cell receptor beta chains from one specimen sequenced in a study of T-cell reconstitution after alpha-beta-depleted transplantation in children. The library targeted TCRbeta and was prepared with unique molecular identifiers. TCRdb reanalysed the PCR reads using MiXCR and keeps one entry per CDR3 protein. This table has about 480,000 distinct CDR3 sequences, around 12% appearing once. The input for sequencing was PBMCs from the stem cell graft donor, taken from the stem cell graft. The receptors were sampled from a human donor who donated a stem cell graft to a child with combined immunodeficiency.

This clonotype appeared a few times. This chain uses TRBV28 with TRBJ2-2, with a weak D call TRBD2 (5 bases). Per germline, CDR1 MDHEN and CDR2 SYDVKM. The V gene lost 4 bases and the J gene lost 1 base, with 19 bases spanning the gap. This CDR3 contains 18 residues. Here the CDR3 DNA reads TGTGCCAGCAGTTACCCCTTGGGCGGGCGCCTGAACACCGGGGAGCTGTTTTTT. This translates into CASSYPLGGRLNTGELFF.

This chain uses TRBV12-3 or TRBV12-4 with TRBJ1-2; no definite D call. The CDR3 loop spans 14 amino acids. Trimming left V 6 bases short and J 4 bases short, with 15 bases between. The CDR3 reads CASRATAISYGYTF. The CDR3 bases are TGTGCCAGCAGGGCCACGGCCATCTCCTATGGCTACACCTTC.

The V call is TRBV12-3 or TRBV12-4, the J call TRBJ1-4; D ambiguous. The ends were cut back, 1 base at V and 7 bases at J, with 13 bases in the middle. The CDR3 contains 15 residues. The CDR3 nucleotides read TGTGCCAGCAGTTTAGGGACCCTCTCCGGTGAAAAACTGTTTTTT. Its translation is CASSLGTLSGEKLFF.

This clonotype appeared many times. The rearrangement uses TRBV5-1 and TRBJ2-3; D remains ambiguous. The V gene's germline CDR1 is SGHRS and CDR2 YFSETQ. This CDR3 is built from 14 residues. The V and J ends lost 1 base and 0 bases respectively, with 6 bases between them. The CDR3 DNA reads as TGCGCCAGCAGCTTGACGGCCAGCACAGATACGCAGTATTTT. Translation: CASSLTASTDTQYF.

This clonotype was seen more than once but under ten times. The chain recombines TRBV5-1 with TRBJ2-7, with TRBD1 matching over 7 bases. This CDR3 comprises 14 residues. Trimming removed 4 bases from V and 5 bases from J; junction bases left unmatched: 9. Germline CDR1 is SGHRS and CDR2 is YFSETQ. CDR3 in amino acids: CASSEIQGPDEQYF. The CDR3 bases are TGCGCCAGCAGCGAAATACAGGGGCCGGACGAGCAGTACTTC.

V usage is TRBV30 and J usage is TRBJ2-3, with 7 bases identical to TRBD2. The germline CDR1 and CDR2 sequences are GTSNPN and SVGIG (reference sequence). V was pared by 3 bases and J by 4 bases, with 13 bases of the junction left unmatched. The CDR3 is 16 residues long. CDR3 sequence reads: CAWSRNRGAGADTQYF. CDR3 in DNA: TGTGCCTGGAGCCGGAACCGAGGGGCGGGGGCAGATACGCAGTATTTT. The full variable domain, in which reference TRBV30 and TRBJ2-3 provide the parts outside the CDR3, is SQTIHQWPATLVQPVGSPLSLECTVEGTSNPNLYWYRQAAGRGLQLLFYSVGIGQISSEVPQNLSASRPQDRQFILSSKKLLLSDSGFYLCAWSRNRGAGADTQYFGPGTRLTVL.

This clonotype turned up a few times. V and J are TRBV12-3 or TRBV12-4 and TRBJ2-5, with TRBD2 identical over 9 bases. The CDR3 is 15 residues long. V shed 1 base, J shed 4 bases, and the junction held 4 bases outside the gene matches. The DNA of the CDR3 is TGTGCCAGCAGTTTAGAGCCTAGCGGGGTAGAGACCCAGTACTTC. This gives the protein CASSLEPSGVETQYF.

This clonotype was counted a few times. This chain uses TRBV3-1 with TRBJ2-2, with D maybe TRBD2 (7 bases). In germline, CDR1 is LGHDT, CDR2 YNNKEL (reference sequence). This CDR3 region has 16 residues. Trimming took 1 base from V and 4 from J, leaving 13 bases between them. The CDR3 spells CASSQGGGAFTGELFF. CDR3 bases: TGTGCCAGCAGCCAAGGTGGGGGGGCCTTCACCGGGGAGCTGTTTTTT.

V gene TRBV28 combines with J gene TRBJ2-7; 7 bases are shared with TRBD1. The length of the CDR3 is 15 residues. V shed 1 base, J shed 7 bases, and the junction held 10 bases outside the gene matches. Looked up from germline, CDR1 is MDHEN and CDR2 is SYDVKM. As DNA, the CDR3 is TGTGCCAGCAGTTTATATTGGACAGGTCGTGGGGAGCAGTACTTC. Translation gives CASSLYWTGRGEQYF.

In this sample, this clonotype turned up a few times. The chain carries TRBV19 and TRBJ1-1, with 7 positions matching TRBD1. The CDR3 sequence is 15 residues long. V was clipped by 2 bases and J by 5 bases; unmatched bases: 8. CDR1 and CDR2 (germline): LNHDA, SQIVND (reference sequence). The CDR3 sequence: CASSIRGGLGTEAFF. DNA of the CDR3: TGTGCCAGTAGTATAAGAGGGGGCTTGGGAACTGAAGCTTTCTTT.

The chain is built from TRBV11-1 and TRBJ2-3, with D possibly TRBD2 on 6 matching bases. The CDR3 consists of 14 residues. Between the trimmed V and J ends, which lost 7 bases and 4 bases, there was a span of 15 bases. CDR1 is SGHAT, CDR2 FQDESV, per germline (reference sequence). The chain's CDR3 is CASTRGAGSDTQYF. CDR3 DNA sequence: TGTGCCAGCACCCGGGGCGCGGGATCAGATACGCAGTATTTT.

The chain uses TRBV30 and TRBJ2-6, with no clear D. The CDR3 totals 12 residues. Trimming left V 4 bases short and J 0 bases short, with 1 base between. The germline CDR1 and CDR2 sequences are GTSNPN and SVGIG (reference sequence). The CDR3 region has the DNA TGTGCCTGGACCTCTGGGGCCAACGTCCTGACTTTC. It codes for CAWTSGANVLTF.

This clonotype was observed at least ten times. This sequence joins TRBV12-3 or TRBV12-4 and TRBJ2-7, with D uncertain. The V gene lost 1 base and the J gene lost 3 bases, with 4 bases spanning the gap. The CDR3 is 12 residues long. CDR3: CASSLGFYEQYF. The CDR3 coding sequence is TGTGCCAGCAGTTTAGGGTTCTACGAGCAGTACTTC.

This clonotype was observed at least ten times. The CDR3 region is CASSLDGGLSYEQYF. As DNA, the CDR3 is TGTGCCAGCAGCTTGGACGGGGGCCTATCCTACGAGCAGTACTTC. This chain joins TRBV7-2 and TRBJ2-7; D is perhaps TRBD1 or TRBD2 (6 bases each). V lost 3 bases and J 1 base, leaving 13 bases between the germline ends. The CDR3 sequence is 15 residues long. Germline-derived CDR1 and CDR2 are SGHTA and FQGNSA.

The table lists this clonotype with many counts. This chain connects TRBV7-2 to TRBJ2-3, with TRBD2 matching over 11 bases. V trimming: 3 bases; J trimming: 4 bases; junction bases outside the gene matches: 3. This CDR3 contains 15 residues. Germline V CDR1 and CDR2: SGHTA, FQGNSA. CDR3 in DNA: TGTGCCAGCAGCTTGACTAGCGGGAATGCAGATACGCAGTATTTT. Its protein product is CASSLTSGNADTQYF.

This clonotype was seen many times. The genes are TRBV11-2 and TRBJ1-3; weak D call: TRBD1 (5 bases). Trimming left V 5 bases short and J 0 bases short, with 11 bases between. Germline V lookup: CDR1 SGHAT, CDR2 FQNNGV. The length of the CDR3 is 15 residues. In nucleotides, the CDR3 is TGTGCCAGCAGCCATTTTAGGGGCTCTGGAAACACCATATATTTT. This translates into CASSHFRGSGNTIYF.

This clonotype was observed a handful of times. The V call is TRBV15, the J call TRBJ2-5; the D call may be TRBD1 or TRBD2 (5 bases each). V was shortened by 0 bases and J by 3 bases, with 14 bases between the two germline ends. Per germline, CDR1 LNHNV and CDR2 YYDKDF (reference sequence). The CDR3 is 16 amino acids. The DNA of the CDR3 is TGTGCCACCAGCAGAGATCGGGGCGCGGCGGAAGAGACCCAGTACTTC. Protein: CATSRDRGAAEETQYF.

Many counts were recorded for this clonotype. The chain links TRBV20-1 to TRBJ2-2; D is unresolved. Germline V CDR1 and CDR2: DFQATT, SNEGSKA (reference sequence). The CDR3 is made up of 15 amino acids. Trimming cost V 1 base and J 4 bases, with 13 bases left between them. CDR3: CSARVEGYGTGELFF. In DNA, the CDR3 is TGCAGTGCTAGAGTTGAAGGATATGGCACCGGGGAGCTGTTTTTT.

This clonotype was observed a handful of times. The chain is built from TRBV29-1 and TRBJ2-5, with D possibly called TRBD1 or TRBD2 (6 bases each). Trimming pared 4 bases from V and 5 bases from J, leaving 17 bases between. This CDR3 spans 14 amino acids. The germline gives CDR1 SQVTM, CDR2 ANQGSEA. The CDR3 region has the DNA TGCAGCGTTGGAGGGGGGTTCGGGTCGGAGACCCAGTACTTC. Residues: CSVGGGFGSETQYF.

The CDR3 sequence: CASSRATGLSYEQYF. CDR3 nucleotides: TGCGCCAGCAGCCGAGCGACAGGCCTCTCCTACGAGCAGTACTTC. This chain joins TRBV4-3 and TRBJ2-7, with D possibly matching TRBD1 (6 bases). Germline values: CDR1 LGHNA, CDR2 YSLEER. The length of the CDR3 is 15 residues. Trimming took off 4 bases at V and 0 bases at J, with 13 bases between the two ends.

The chain employs TRBV29-1 and TRBJ1-2; unclear D gene. The CDR3 has 13 residues. Germline-derived CDR1 and CDR2 are SQVTM and ANQGSEA. Trimming removed 4 bases from V and 2 bases from J, with 11 bases in between. Here the CDR3 DNA reads TGCAGCGTTGCCGGGATCCTAAACTATGGCTACACCTTC. Protein product: CSVAGILNYGYTF.

The chain employs TRBV29-1 and TRBJ2-7; D call uncertain. V lost 5 bases and J 5 bases, leaving 22 bases between the germline ends. The CDR3 length is 15 residues. Germline V CDR1 and CDR2: SQVTM, ANQGSEA. CDR3 nucleotides: TGCAGCGTTCGCACCTCAGTATCTACGTTGGACGAGCAGTACTTC. Residues: CSVRTSVSTLDEQYF.

V gene TRBV5-5 combines with J gene TRBJ2-3; the match to TRBD2 covers 11 bases. The CDR3 consists of 16 residues. V was clipped by 4 bases and J by 3 bases; unmatched bases: 7. Germline V gives CDR1 SGHKS, CDR2 YYEKEE (reference sequence). CDR3 sequence (DNA): TGTGCCAGCAGCACGCTAGCGGGAGGAGGGACAGATACGCAGTATTTT. It codes for CASSTLAGGGTDTQYF.

This clonotype was seen a handful of times. Sequence at one end of the junction differs from germline and may be a read error. The chain combines TRBV24-1 with TRBJ2-6; D not resolved. This CDR3 has 15 residues. Germline values: CDR1 KGHDR, CDR2 SFDVKD. This CDR3 reads CATGDKYSGANVLTF. The CDR3 DNA follows: TGTGCCACCGGTGACAAATACTCTGGGGCCAACGTCCTGACTTTC.

The rearrangement joins TRBV6-2 or TRBV6-3 to TRBJ1-1; D is possibly TRBD1 (5 bases). Between the trimmed V and J ends, which lost 3 bases and 1 base, there was a span of 9 bases. Germline-derived CDR1 and CDR2 are MNHEY and SVGEGT. This CDR3 region has 14 residues. The CDR3 here is CASSYGDQNTEAFF. In DNA form, the CDR3 reads TGTGCCAGCAGTTATGGGGACCAGAACACTGAAGCTTTCTTT.

This clonotype was found many times. The chain recombines TRBV12-3 or TRBV12-4 with TRBJ2-1, with 12 positions matching TRBD2. The V and J ends lost 10 bases and 2 bases, in that order; junction bases with no gene match: 12. The CDR3 runs 17 residues. The CDR3, as DNA: TGTGCCACCCGGCGGGGGGCTAGCGGGAGGGCCTACAATGAGCAGTTCTTC. Translated: CATRRGASGRAYNEQFF.

This clonotype was picked up a small number of times. The chain combines TRBV10-3 with TRBJ2-1; D uncertain. This CDR3 has 16 residues. CDR1 and CDR2 (germline): ENHRY, SYGVKD. The germline V and J ends were trimmed by 0 bases and 1 base, with 10 bases remaining between them. In nucleotides, the CDR3 is TGTGCCATCAGTGAGTCGGTGCTGGGTTCCTACAATGAGCAGTTCTTC. Translated, it gives CAISESVLGSYNEQFF.